This T cell receptor beta chain stems from a study of CXCR3-negative and CXCR3-positive naive CD8 T cells. Overall study findings and caveats: In both naive subsets diversity was comparably high, whereas memory CD8+ cells showed much lower diversity. The TRBV-TRBJ usage of naive CXCR3-negative and CXCR3-positive cells was similar, but that of memory cells differed.

Germline V gene lookup returns CDR1 SGHDT and CDR2 YYEEEE. CDR3 size: 11 residues. Libraries were UMI-labeled 5' RACE TRB cDNA. TCRdb re-called the 5' RACE reads and gives one entry per CDR3 protein, without DNA. The sample includes roughly 39,000 distinct CDR3 sequences. Comments on this clonotype: The antigen is not known.

With 300,000 cells each, the CD8+ T cell subsets were individually sorted in triplicate. The sequencing input was memory CD8+ T cells from blood. The clonotype was recovered from a human donor in good health. Some clones in this sample may be carry-over from other donors' samples. The chain uses TRBV5-6 and TRBJ2-1. The CDR3 reads CASSLALEQFF.